This T cell receptor (beta chain) came from a study of CD4 T cells in relation to SARS-CoV-2 and coronaviruses. Study conclusions and caveats: About 65% of donors had memory CD4+ clonotypes crossrecognizing SARS-CoV-2 and common cold coronavirus spike.

To note about this clone: Its specificity is not known.

Sequencing used immunoSEQ multiplex PCR; TCRdb keeps in-frame clones, though not all of them. Among more than 20,000 clones listed, less than 75% were seen once. CD4+ T cells from unexposed donors were obtained before the COVID-19 pandemic (2011-2018). After roughly ten days of culture, CD4+ T cells were isolated. The junction had 20 bases not matched to a gene; V was cut back by 8 bases and J by 8 bases. In germline, CDR1 is MDHEN, CDR2 SYDVKM. The CDR3 consists of 16 residues. The rearrangement uses TRBV28 and TRBJ1-2; 7 bases align to TRBD1. The clonotype was recovered from a human donor in good health. Sequencing was done on a sample of CD4+ T cells from PBMCs, cultured in vitro. The CDR3 reads CASHPQPGGPEKGYTF. CDR3 coding DNA: TGTGCCAGCCACCCTCAACCAGGGGGGCCGGAGAAAGGCTACACCTTC.